A selection of T cell receptor beta chains follows, all from one sample in a study of blood T cell repertoires in COVID-19. The repertoire was sequenced with immunoSEQ multiplex PCR; TCRdb's copy has only in-frame clones and lacks some. This table has approximately 150,000 clones, roughly 87% appearing once. The sequenced sample was peripheral blood. The receptors were gathered from an older woman who had recovered from COVID-19. The CDR3 runs from the conserved cysteine through the conserved F or W. The D gene is left open where the match is weak.

D gene	J gene	V gene	CDR3 protein	CDR3 DNA
-	TRBJ2-7	TRBV11-2	CASSLGTRSGYEQYF	TGTGCCAGCAGCTTAGGTACTAGATCCGGCTACGAGCAGTACTTC
-	TRBJ1-2	TRBV4-2	CASSQEVRGGDGYTF	TGTGCCAGCAGCCAAGAAGTAAGGGGGGGCGATGGCTACACCTTC
TRBD1	TRBJ1-2	TRBV11-2	CASSTRQGFYGYTF	TGTGCCAGCAGCACTAGACAGGGGTTCTATGGCTACACCTTC
TRBD2	TRBJ2-3	TRBV6-2/TRBV6-3	CASSYRLAGGDTDTQYF	TGTGCCAGCAGTTATCGCCTAGCGGGAGGTGACACAGATACGCAGTATTTT
-	TRBJ1-2	TRBV27	CARDTGIQRNYGYTF	TGTGCCAGGGATACAGGGATCCAAAGAAACTATGGCTACACCTTC
TRBD1	TRBJ2-1	TRBV5-1	CASSLGGTGDNEQFF	TGCGCCAGCAGCTTGGGAGGGACAGGGGACAATGAGCAGTTCTTC
-	TRBJ1-6	TRBV28	CASSPNTPLHF	TGTGCCAGCAGTCCCAACACACCCCTCCACTTT
-	TRBJ2-1	TRBV6-6	CASSSNSGTEQFF	TGTGCCAGCAGTTCCAATTCCGGGACAGAGCAGTTCTTC
-	TRBJ2-2	TRBV10-1	CASRRQSAGELFF	TGCGCCAGCAGGAGACAGTCGGCCGGGGAGCTGTTTTTT
TRBD1	TRBJ1-5	TRBV19	CAVRPGQKRQPQHF	TGTGCCGTCAGACCGGGACAGAAAAGGCAGCCCCAGCATTTT